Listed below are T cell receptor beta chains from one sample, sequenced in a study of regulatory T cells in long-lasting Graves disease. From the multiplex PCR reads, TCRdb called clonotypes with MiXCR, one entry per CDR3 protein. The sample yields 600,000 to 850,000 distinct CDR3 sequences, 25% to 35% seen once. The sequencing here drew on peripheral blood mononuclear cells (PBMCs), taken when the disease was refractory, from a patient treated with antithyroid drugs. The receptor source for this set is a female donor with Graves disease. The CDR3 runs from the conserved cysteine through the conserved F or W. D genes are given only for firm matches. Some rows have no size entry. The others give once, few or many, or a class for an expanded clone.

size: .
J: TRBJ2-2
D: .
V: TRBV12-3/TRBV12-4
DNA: TGTGCCAGCAGTGCGGGACTTTCAGGGGGGGAGCTGTTTTTT
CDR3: CASSAGLSGGELFF

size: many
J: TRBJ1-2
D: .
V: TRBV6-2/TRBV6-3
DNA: TGTGCCAGCAGGGTTGAAGCGAGGGACTATGGCTACACCTTC
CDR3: CASRVEARDYGYTF

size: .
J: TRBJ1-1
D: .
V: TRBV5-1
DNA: TGCGCCAGCAGCGGCGGACAAAGGAACACTGAACCTTTCTTT
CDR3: CASSGGQRNTEPFF

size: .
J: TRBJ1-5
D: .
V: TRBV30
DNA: TGTGCCTGGAGTTTAGGACGCTATAGCAATCAGCCCCAGCATTTT
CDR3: CAWSLGRYSNQPQHF

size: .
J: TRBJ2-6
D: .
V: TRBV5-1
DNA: TGCGCCAGCAGCTTGGTTGGGGGAGGAGGGGCCAACGTCCTGACTTTC
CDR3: CASSLVGGGGANVLTF

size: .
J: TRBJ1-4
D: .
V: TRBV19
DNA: TGTGCCACCAAAACCGGACAGCTCGGGGCTAATGAAAAACTGTTTTTT
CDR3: CATKTGQLGANEKLFF

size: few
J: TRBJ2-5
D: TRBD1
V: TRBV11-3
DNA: TGTGCCAGCAGCTTAGGGGACAGGGGGGAAGAGACCCAGTACTTC
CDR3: CASSLGDRGEETQYF

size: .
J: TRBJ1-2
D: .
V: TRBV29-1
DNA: TGCAGCGCTGGAGAGCGGGCGCAAGGCTACACCTTC
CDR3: CSAGERAQGYTF

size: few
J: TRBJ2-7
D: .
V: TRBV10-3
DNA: TGTGCCATTGGGCTAGACTACGAGCAGTACTTC
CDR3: CAIGLDYEQYF

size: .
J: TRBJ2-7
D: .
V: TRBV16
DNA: TGTGCCAGCAGCCCGAAGAACGAGCAGTACTTC
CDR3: CASSPKNEQYF

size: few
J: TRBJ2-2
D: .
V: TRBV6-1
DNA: TGTGCCAGCAACCATAGACAGGGAGGTACGTCCACCGGGGAGCTGTTTTTT
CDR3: CASNHRQGGTSTGELFF

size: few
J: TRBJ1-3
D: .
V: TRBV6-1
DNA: TGTGCCAGCAGTCGCGGTGGAGGAGACTCTGGAAACACCATATATTTT
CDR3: CASSRGGGDSGNTIYF

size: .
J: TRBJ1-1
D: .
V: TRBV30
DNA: TGTGCCTGGAGTGTAGAGGACGGCACTGAAGCTTTCTTT
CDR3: CAWSVEDGTEAFF

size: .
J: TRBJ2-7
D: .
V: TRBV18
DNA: TGTGCCAGCTCACCTCCCGGACGGCTCTACGAGCAGTACTTC
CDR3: CASSPPGRLYEQYF

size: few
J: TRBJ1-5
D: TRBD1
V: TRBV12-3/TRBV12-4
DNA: TGTGCCAGCAGGCAGAGGACAGGGGGCAATCAGCCCCAGCATTTT
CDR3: CASRQRTGGNQPQHF

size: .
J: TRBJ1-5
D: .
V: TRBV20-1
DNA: TGCAGTGCTAGTGAGCCAGGGGACAGCAATCAGCCCCAGCATTTT
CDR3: CSASEPGDSNQPQHF

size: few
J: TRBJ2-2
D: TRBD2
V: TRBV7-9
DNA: TGTGCCAGCAGCTCGACTAGCGACACCGGGGAGCTGTTTTTT
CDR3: CASSSTSDTGELFF

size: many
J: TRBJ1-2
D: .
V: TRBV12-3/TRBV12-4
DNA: TGTGCCAGCAGTGAGCAATCGGGACGGCAAGGTGGGGGCTACACCTTC
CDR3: CASSEQSGRQGGGYTF

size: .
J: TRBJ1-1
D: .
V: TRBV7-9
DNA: TGTGCCAGCGGCTTACCCCTAGAGTCTCAAGCTTTCTTT
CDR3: CASGLPLESQAFF

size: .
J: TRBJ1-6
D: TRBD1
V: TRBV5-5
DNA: TGTGCCAGCAGCCCCCCCCAGGGGGCCGTCAATTCACCCCTCCACTTT
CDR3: CASSPPQGAVNSPLHF

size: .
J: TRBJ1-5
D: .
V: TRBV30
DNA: TGTGCCTGGAGTGTACGGCAGGGAGATCAGCCCCAGCATTTT
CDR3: CAWSVRQGDQPQHF

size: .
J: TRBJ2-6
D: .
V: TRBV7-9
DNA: TGTGCCAGCAGCTTAGACCCGATCTCTGGGGCCAACGTCCTGACTTTC
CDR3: CASSLDPISGANVLTF

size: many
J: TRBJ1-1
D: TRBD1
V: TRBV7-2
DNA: TGTGCCAGCAGCCCTAGGACAGGGAGGAACACTGAAGCTTTCTTT
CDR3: CASSPRTGRNTEAFF

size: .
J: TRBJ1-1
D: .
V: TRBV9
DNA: TGTGCCAGCAGCGTAGCAGGGTTGAACACTGTAGCTTTCTTT
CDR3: CASSVAGLNTVAFF

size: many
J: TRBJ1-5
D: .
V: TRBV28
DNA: TGTGCCAGCAGTTTACAGGGCAGGGGATATAGCAATCAGCCCCAGCATTTT
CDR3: CASSLQGRGYSNQPQHF

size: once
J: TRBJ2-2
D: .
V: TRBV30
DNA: TGTGCCTGGAGCCGGAGGGGGGCCGGGGAGCTGTTTTTT
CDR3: CAWSRRGAGELFF

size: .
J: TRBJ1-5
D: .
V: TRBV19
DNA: TGTGCCAGTAGTATGGCCATGGGGGCCCGGCAGCCCCAGCATTTT
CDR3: CASSMAMGARQPQHF

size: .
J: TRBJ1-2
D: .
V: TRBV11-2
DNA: TGTGCCAGCAGCTTAGGCGCCGGGCCCAACTATGGCTACACCTTC
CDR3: CASSLGAGPNYGYTF

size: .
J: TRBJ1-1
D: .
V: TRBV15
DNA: TGTGCCACCAGCAGAGTAGGACCAGGCACTGAAGCTTTCTTT
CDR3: CATSRVGPGTEAFF

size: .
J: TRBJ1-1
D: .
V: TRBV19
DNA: TGTGCCAGTCCCGGGGCCGGGGGGCTCACTGAAGCTTTCTTT
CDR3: CASPGAGGLTEAFF

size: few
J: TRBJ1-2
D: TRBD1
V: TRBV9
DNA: TGTGCCAGCAGCGACGAGACAGGGGGCCATGGCTACACCTTC
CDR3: CASSDETGGHGYTF

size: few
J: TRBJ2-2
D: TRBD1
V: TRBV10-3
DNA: TGTGCCGCCAGACAGGGGGAGAACACCGGGGAGCTGTTTTTT
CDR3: CAARQGENTGELFF

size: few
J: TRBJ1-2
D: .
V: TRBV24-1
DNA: TGTGCCACCAGTGATTTCTGGACAGATTATGGCTACACCTTC
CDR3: CATSDFWTDYGYTF

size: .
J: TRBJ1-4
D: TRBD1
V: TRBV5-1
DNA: TGCGCCAGCAGCCCCCCGACAGGGGGGGTAACTAATGAAAAACTGTTTTTT
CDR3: CASSPPTGGVTNEKLFF

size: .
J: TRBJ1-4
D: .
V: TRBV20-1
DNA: TGCAGTGCGAGGGTGTCTAATGAAAAACTGTTTTTT
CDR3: CSARVSNEKLFF

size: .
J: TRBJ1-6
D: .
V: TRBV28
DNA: TGTGCCAGCAGTTTCGACCTTCGTTCACCCCTCCATTTT
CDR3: CASSFDLRSPLHF

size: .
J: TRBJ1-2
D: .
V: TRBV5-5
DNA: TGTGCCAGCAGCGCTCCAGGGAACTATGGCTACACCTTC
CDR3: CASSAPGNYGYTF

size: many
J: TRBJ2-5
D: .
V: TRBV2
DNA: TGTGCCAGCAGTGGTGACTGGCTGGGTACCCAGTACTTC
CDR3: CASSGDWLGTQYF

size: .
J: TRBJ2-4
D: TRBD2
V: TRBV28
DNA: TGTGCCAGCAGTTTTAGTGGCGGGAGGGCCTTGATTCAGTACTTC
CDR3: CASSFSGGRALIQYF

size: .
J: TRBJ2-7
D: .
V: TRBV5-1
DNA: TGCGCCAGCAGCCTCCGGGCCGGCAACTACGAGCAGTACTTC
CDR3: CASSLRAGNYEQYF